The entry below describes one T cell receptor (beta chain). Deletions cut 2 bases from V and 5 bases from J, with 12 bases between. This CDR3 contains 14 residues. Germline CDR1 MDHEN, CDR2 SYDVKM. This record comes from a study of CD8 T cells in Susac syndrome. Blood CD8+ and CD4+ T cells underwent high-throughput TCR beta sequencing. With random hexamers, roughly 0.45 to 1 ug RNA was reverse transcribed. The immunoSEQ assay covered 54 Vbeta and 13 Jbeta segments for CDR3. TCRdb itself ran the immunoSEQ multiplex PCR reads through MiXCR, one entry per CDR3 protein. The sample holds 95,000 to 150,000 distinct CDR3 sequences, around 95% seen once.

The sample comprised CD4+ T cells from PBMCs. The rearrangement joins TRBV28 to TRBJ2-5; D is perhaps TRBD1 (5 bases). The origin of this receptor is a human donor in good health. The CDR3: CASSLDRRVETQYF. The CDR3 DNA follows: TGTGCCAGCAGTTTAGATCGCAGGGTCGAGACCCAGTACTTC. The full variable domain, in which reference TRBV28 and TRBJ2-5 provide the parts outside the CDR3, is DVKVTQSSRYLVKRTGEKVFLECVQDMDHENMFWYRQDPGLGLRLIYFSYDVKMKEKGDIPEGYSVSREKKERFSLILESASTNQTSMYLCASSLDRRVETQYFGPGTRLLVL.